What follows are 28 T cell receptor beta chains derived from one specimen sequenced in a study of T cell repertoires in urothelial bladder cancer. The table came from immunoSEQ multiplex PCR; TCRdb's copy has only in-frame clones and leaves some out. The sample has approximately 9,800 clones; about 61% are singletons. Sequenced material: tumor-infiltrating cells from bladder cancer. These receptors originate from a human donor with urothelial carcinoma.

This clone was counted a few times. The chain is built from TRBV5-6 and TRBJ2-7; TRBD1 or TRBD2 may be the D gene (5 bases each). The CDR3 runs to 12 residues. V was shortened by 3 bases and J by 4 bases, with 8 bases between the two germline ends. Germline assignment: CDR1 SGHDT and CDR2 YYEEEE. The CDR3 sequence: CASSWDVYEQYF. DNA of the CDR3: TGTGCCAGCAGCTGGGACGTATACGAGCAGTACTTC.

By sample share, this clone is medium-sized. The CDR3, as DNA: TGTGCCAGCAGCTACCCACGGACGTATGGGGATGAGCAGTTCTTC. Its protein product is CASSYPRTYGDEQFF. The chain employs TRBV5-4 and TRBJ2-1; D unresolved. CDR1 is SGHNT, CDR2 YYREEE, per germline (reference sequence). V lost 3 bases, J lost 8 bases, and 18 bases lay in between. The CDR3 is 15 amino acids.

The chain carries TRBV23-1 and TRBJ2-7, with TRBD1 identical over 8 bases. TRBV23-1 is identified as an open reading frame with a role that is uncertain. V was clipped by 11 bases and J by 3 bases; unmatched bases: 9. The CDR3 has 13 amino acids. The CDR3 region is CAGEQGEIYEQYF. CDR3 bases: TGCGCCGGCGAACAGGGGGAAATCTACGAGCAGTACTTC.

V and J are TRBV6-1 and TRBJ2-6; no clear D. The CDR3 has 18 residues. Germline CDR1 reads MNHNS; CDR2 reads SASEGT. The V end lost 3 bases, the J end lost 5 bases, and 20 bases lay between the germline ends. CDR3 in amino acids: CASSDRTSAQSRANVLTF. The CDR3 bases are TGTGCCAGCAGTGATAGGACCTCTGCACAAAGTCGGGCCAACGTCCTGACTTTC.

The J gene is TRBJ1-1, the V gene TRBV29-1, with D maybe TRBD1 (5 bases). V was cut by 1 base and J by 1 base, with 10 bases left in between. This CDR3 has 14 amino acids. The germline V gene encodes CDR1 SQVTM and CDR2 ANQGSEA. This CDR3 reads CSVEAGGWNTEAFF. The CDR3 nucleotides are TGCAGCGTTGAAGCGGGGGGATGGAACACTGAAGCTTTCTTT. Full variable domain (remainder filled in from reference TRBV29-1 and TRBJ1-1): SAVISQKPSRDICQRGTSLTIQCQVDSQVTMMFWYRQQPGQSLTLIATANQGSEATYESGFVIDKFPISRPNLTFSTLTVSNMSPEDSSIYLCSVEAGGWNTEAFFGQGTRLTVV.

This clone appeared once. The rearrangement uses TRBV29-1 and TRBJ1-3; D unresolved. CDR3 length equals 15 residues. Per the germline V gene, CDR1 is SQVTM and CDR2 is ANQGSEA. V gave up 1 base and J gave up 3 bases, with 13 bases separating them. This CDR3 is CSVEVGEQFGNTIYF. In DNA, the CDR3 is TGCAGCGTTGAAGTGGGTGAGCAGTTTGGAAACACCATATATTTT.

This sequence joins TRBV20-1 and TRBJ2-3; D not certain. CDR3 length equals 11 residues. Germline CDR1 DFQATT, CDR2 SNEGSKA (reference sequence). Trimming stripped 3 bases from V and 5 bases from J, with 6 bases between. The CDR3 bases are TGCAGTGCTAGTTTCGGAGATACGCAGTATTTT. Residues: CSASFGDTQYF.

V is TRBV6-5 and J is TRBJ2-7, with 8 bases fitting TRBD1. The CDR3 loop spans 14 amino acids. Looked up from germline, CDR1 is MNHEY and CDR2 is SVGAGI. J was trimmed by 2 bases and V by 5 bases; bases with no gene match: 5. The chain's CDR3 is CASSPDRGPYEQYF. As DNA, the CDR3 is TGTGCCAGCAGTCCAGACAGGGGTCCCTACGAGCAGTACTTC.

The chain recombines TRBV30 with TRBJ2-3; 15 nucleotides agree with TRBD2. V trimming: 1 base; J trimming: 4 bases; junction bases outside the gene matches: 3. Germline CDR1 reads GTSNPN; CDR2 reads SVGIG (reference sequence). The CDR3 sequence is 16 residues long. CDR3 DNA: TGTGCCTGGAGTGGGAGGACTAGCGGGGGGGCAGATACGCAGTATTTT. It is translated as CAWSGRTSGGADTQYF.

This clone was recorded a few times. The chain links TRBV5-6 to TRBJ1-1; 9 nucleotides line up with TRBD1. The CDR3 contains 16 residues. CDR1 and CDR2 from the germline V gene are SGHDT and YYEEEE. J lost 0 bases, V lost 6 bases, and 9 bases had no gene match. CDR3 amino acids: CASTSNRGLMNTEAFF. In DNA, the CDR3 is TGTGCCAGCACCTCAAACAGGGGGCTAATGAACACTGAAGCTTTCTTT. Using reference TRBV5-6 and TRBJ1-1 for the parts outside the CDR3, the full variable domain is DAGVTQSPTHLIKTRGQQVTLRCSPKSGHDTVSWYQQALGQGPQFIFQYYEEEERQRGNFPDRFSGHQFPNYSSELNVNALLLGDSALYLCASTSNRGLMNTEAFFGQGTRLTVV.

The chain combines TRBV15 with TRBJ2-7, with TRBD2 identical over 8 bases. The CDR3 runs 16 residues. Germline-derived CDR1 and CDR2 are LNHNV and YYDKDF (reference sequence). J was trimmed by 3 bases and V by 1 base; bases with no gene match: 8. The CDR3 protein is CATSRVVTSGNYEQYF. The CDR3 DNA follows: TGTGCCACCAGCAGAGTTGTAACTAGCGGCAACTACGAGCAGTACTTC. The full variable domain, with the rest looked up from reference TRBV15 and TRBJ2-7, is DAMVIQNPRYQVTQFGKPVTLSCSQTLNHNVMYWYQQKSSQAPKLLFHYYDKDFNNEADTPDNFQSRRPNTSFCFLDIRSPGLGDTAMYLCATSRVVTSGNYEQYFGPGTRLTVT.

This clone is termed medium-sized. This chain links TRBV27 with TRBJ2-6; D is unresolved. V lost 7 bases, J lost 2 bases, and 12 bases lay in between. The CDR3 consists of 15 residues. The germline CDR1 and CDR2 sequences are MNHEY and SMNVEV (reference sequence). The CDR3 DNA reads as TGTGCCAGCAAACTTAGGGATCCTGGGGCCAACGTCCTGACTTTC. It encodes CASKLRDPGANVLTF.

The chain employs TRBV6-5 and TRBJ1-5, with no clear D. In germline, CDR1 is MNHEY, CDR2 SVGAGI. The CDR3 is made up of 14 amino acids. Deletions cut 5 bases from V and 7 bases from J, with 15 bases between. This CDR3 reads CASSVGLGLQPQHF. The CDR3 region has the DNA TGTGCCAGCAGTGTAGGGTTGGGTTTACAGCCCCAGCATTTT.

This clone appeared a single time. V and J are TRBV7-2 and TRBJ2-7; D is ambiguous. Per germline, CDR1 SGHTA and CDR2 FQGNSA. CDR3 size: 14 residues. The ends were cut back, 0 bases at V and 3 bases at J, with 9 bases in the middle. Written as DNA, the CDR3 is TGTGCCAGCAGCTTAGCTGACGAACACTACGAGCAGTACTTC. It is translated as CASSLADEHYEQYF.

The V call is TRBV6-9, the J call TRBJ2-2; 9 nucleotides agree with TRBD1. CDR1 and CDR2 from the germline V gene are MNHGY and SVAAGI. The length of the CDR3 is 15 residues. V lost 4 bases, J lost 8 bases, and 8 bases stayed unmatched. The CDR3 region has the DNA TGTGCCAGCAGTTCAAACCGGGACAGGGAAGGGGAGCTGTTTTTT. Protein sequence: CASSSNRDREGELFF.

Note on this clone: Because the CDR3's place on the DNA is in doubt, the DNA is left out and the CDR3 is given as listed by TCRdb. The chain uses TRBV9 and TRBJ2-1; TRBD2 was called by the table and not checked on the DNA. The CDR3 has 14 amino acids, counting both end residues. Germline loops: CDR1 SGDLS, CDR2 YYNGEE. The CDR3 region is CASSPGGFGRGAIF.

In its sample, this clone was seen a few times. This sequence joins TRBV6-6 and TRBJ2-7, with TRBD1 matching 8 bases. This CDR3 has 14 residues. The V and J ends lost 6 bases and 6 bases, in that order; junction bases with no gene match: 10. Germline values: CDR1 MNHNY, CDR2 SVGAGI (reference sequence). CDR3 in DNA: TGTGCCAGCAGAAAAACCGGGACAGGAGTCGAGCAGTACTTC. Protein sequence: CASRKTGTGVEQYF.

This clone was counted only a few times. The chain couples TRBV10-3 to TRBJ1-2; 8 positions agree with TRBD1. The J segment lost 7 bases and the V segment lost 5 bases, leaving 3 bases of the junction unmatched. The CDR3 sequence is 12 residues long. Germline CDR1 reads ENHRY; CDR2 reads SYGVKD. This CDR3 reads CAISQGAVGYTF. In DNA, the CDR3 is TGTGCCATCAGTCAGGGGGCGGTTGGCTACACCTTC.

This clone has only one observation. This sequence joins TRBV19 and TRBJ1-5, with a possible D match to TRBD1 (6 bases). CDR1 and CDR2 (germline): LNHDA, SQIVND (reference sequence). Trimming took off 5 bases at V and 0 bases at J, with 17 bases between the two ends. This CDR3 comprises 17 residues. The CDR3 reads CASSLRTAGYSNQPQHF. CDR3 nucleotides: TGTGCCAGTAGTCTAAGGACAGCTGGGTATAGCAATCAGCCCCAGCATTTT.

The genes are TRBV21-1 and TRBJ1-4. TRBV21-1 is flagged as a pseudogene. CDR3 length equals 17 residues. CDR3 loop: CASSTAPRRGNGEKLFF. The CDR3 coding sequence is TGTGCCAGCAGCACCGCCCCACGTCGGGGAAATGGTGAAAAACTGTTTTTT.

This clone is medium-sized within its sample. V gene TRBV5-5 combines with J gene TRBJ2-7; D is undetermined. The CDR3 sequence is 15 residues long. Between the trimmed V and J ends, which lost 0 bases and 0 bases, there was a span of 10 bases. Germline values: CDR1 SGHKS, CDR2 YYEKEE (reference sequence). CDR3 sequence (DNA): TGTGCCAGCAGCTTGGAGGGCGGCAACTCCTACGAGCAGTACTTC. Protein sequence: CASSLEGGNSYEQYF. Looking up the rest from reference TRBV5-5 and TRBJ2-7 gives the full variable domain: DAGVTQSPTHLIKTRGQQVTLRCSPISGHKSVSWYQQVLGQGPQFIFQYYEKEERGRGNFPDRFSARQFPNYSSELNVNALLLGDSALYLCASSLEGGNSYEQYFGPGTRLTVT.

This clone has a handful of counts. The chain joins TRBV30 to TRBJ1-6; the D is unclear. The CDR3 extends over 12 amino acids. V lost 8 bases to trimming and J lost 9 bases, with 14 bases between them. Germline V CDR1 and CDR2: GTSNPN, SVGIG (reference sequence). CDR3 bases: TGTGCCCTGGCCTCGAGAACTTCACCCCTCCACTTT. Its protein is CALASRTSPLHF.

In DNA, the CDR3 is TGCGCCAGCTCGACGGACAGGGGTCACAATGAGCAGTTCTTC. Translated, it gives CASSTDRGHNEQFF. The chain recombines TRBV5-1 with TRBJ2-1; TRBD1 matches 9 bases. Germline V CDR1 and CDR2: SGHRS, YFSETQ. J was trimmed by 5 bases and V by 7 bases; bases with no gene match: 7. The CDR3 has 14 residues.

The chain combines TRBV7-9 with TRBJ1-2, with unresolved D. Trimming stripped 1 base from V and 2 bases from J, with 2 bases between. Germline V gives CDR1 SEHNR, CDR2 FQNEAQ (reference sequence). The CDR3 is 12 residues long. This CDR3 is CASSLENYGYTF. The DNA of the CDR3 is TGTGCCAGCAGCTTAGAGAACTATGGCTACACCTTC.

The rearrangement uses TRBV19 and TRBJ2-3; 11 bases agree with TRBD2. The CDR3 spans 17 residues. V shed 10 bases and J 5 bases; nucleotides not matched to a gene: 17. Germline V gene data show CDR1 as LNHDA and CDR2 as SQIVND (reference sequence). CDR3: CATSLRASGGSRDTQYF. As DNA, the CDR3 is TGTGCCACCTCGCTTCGGGCTAGCGGGGGGTCCAGAGATACGCAGTATTTT.

The chain links TRBV19 to TRBJ1-4, with unresolved D. V was pared by 10 bases and J by 4 bases, with 22 bases between. The CDR3 is made up of 16 amino acids. From germline, CDR1 is LNHDA and CDR2 SQIVND (reference sequence). CDR3 protein: CATSNPAGFLNEKLFF. Here the CDR3 DNA reads TGTGCCACCTCAAACCCAGCCGGGTTCCTTAATGAAAAACTGTTTTTT.

In its sample, this clone is medium-sized. The CDR3 loop reads CASSSGQGNSPLHF. CDR3 sequence (DNA): TGTGCCAGTAGTTCCGGACAGGGGAATTCACCCCTCCACTTT. The rearrangement links TRBV19 to TRBJ1-6; 9 bases are shared with TRBD1. V dropped 5 bases and J dropped 7; count of bases not matched to a gene: 3. The CDR3 sequence is 14 residues long. From germline, CDR1 is LNHDA and CDR2 SQIVND (reference sequence). Full variable domain (outside the CDR3, taken from reference TRBV19 and TRBJ1-6): DGGITQSPKYLFRKEGQNVTLSCEQNLNHDAMYWYRQDPGQGLRLIYYSQIVNDFQKGDIAEGYSVSREKKESFPLTVTSAQKNPTAFYLCASSSGQGNSPLHFGNGTRLTVT.

This clone was counted between two and nine times. This chain joins TRBV30 and TRBJ1-5; weak D call: TRBD1 (5 bases). This CDR3 is built from 13 residues. The germline gives CDR1 GTSNPN, CDR2 SVGIG (reference sequence). Deletions cut 0 bases from V and 7 bases from J, with 10 bases between. CDR3 coding DNA: TGTGCCTGGAGTGTGGAGGGGCACCAGCCCCAGCATTTT. Protein product: CAWSVEGHQPQHF.